A selection of T cell receptor beta chains follows, all from one sample in a study of vaccination and CD4 T cells after COVID-19. TCRdb reprocessed the PCR reads via MiXCR and lists one record per CDR3 protein. Among about 7,100 distinct CDR3 sequences, about 66% were seen once, and the ten largest hold 22%. These receptors are not linked to any known antigen. The sample comprised CD4+ T cells from blood, cultured in vitro. Receptors were obtained from a human donor who had recovered from COVID-19. Each CDR3 is given with its conserved first and last residue. A D gene is named only where the DNA matches it firmly. Clone size is stated in some rows and not others, as once, few, many or a class when expanded.

TGTGCCAGCAGTTCGGGACAACCTATCAGTAGTCAGCCCCAGCATTTT,CASSSGQPISSQPQHF,.,TRBJ1-5,TRBV12-3/TRBV12-4,.
TGTGCCAGTAGTCTCCAGGACCACGGGGTAGGGTCCCAGCATTTT,CASSLQDHGVGSQHF,.,TRBJ1-5,TRBV19,.
TGTGCCACCTTAGGGTGGGACAGGGTGAACTATGGCTACACCTTC,CATLGWDRVNYGYTF,TRBD1,TRBJ1-2,TRBV27,.
TGTGCCAGTAGTATCCGACTAGCGGGACACAATGAGCAGTTCTTC,CASSIRLAGHNEQFF,TRBD2,TRBJ2-1,TRBV19,.
TGTGCCAGCAGTTGGGGGACAGGGCGCCAGCCCCAGCATTTT,CASSWGTGRQPQHF,TRBD1,TRBJ1-5,TRBV6-5,.
TGCAGTGCTAGAGACAGTGGAAGTCCTAACTACGAGCAGTACTTC,CSARDSGSPNYEQYF,.,TRBJ2-7,TRBV20-1,.
TGTGCCAGCAGTGCTGGGACTAGCGGGGCCGAGCAGTACTTC,CASSAGTSGAEQYF,TRBD2,TRBJ2-7,TRBV2,once
TGTGCCAGCAGTGAACACAGGGCAACCTACGAGCAGTACTTC,CASSEHRATYEQYF,.,TRBJ2-7,TRBV6-1,.
TGCAGTGCTGTGACTAGCGGAAACTACGAGCAGTACTTC,CSAVTSGNYEQYF,TRBD2,TRBJ2-7,TRBV20-1,once
TGTGCTAGCAGCTTAGGCTCAGGGGGTGAGACCCAGTACTTC,CASSLGSGGETQYF,TRBD1,TRBJ2-5,TRBV7-7,.
TGCAGTGCTAGCAGGGACCCCACTAGCTCCTACGAGCAGTACTTC,CSASRDPTSSYEQYF,.,TRBJ2-7,TRBV20-1,.
TGCAGTGCTAGTCGGCAGCGGGAGGGCTTAGATACGCAGTATTTT,CSASRQREGLDTQYF,TRBD2,TRBJ2-3,TRBV20-1,few
TGTGCCAGCAGCTTTGGGGTCGGCTACACTGAAGCTTTCTTT,CASSFGVGYTEAFF,.,TRBJ1-1,TRBV7-9,few
TGCAGTGCTAGCGACAGGGGATATAGCAATCAGCCCCAGCATTTT,CSASDRGYSNQPQHF,TRBD1,TRBJ1-5,TRBV20-1,.
TGCAGTGCTAGTATTCGGACAGGTACATACGAGCAGTACTTC,CSASIRTGTYEQYF,TRBD1,TRBJ2-7,TRBV20-1,few
TGTGCCAGCAGACCACTAGCGGCATACAATGAGCAGTTCTTC,CASRPLAAYNEQFF,TRBD2,TRBJ2-1,TRBV6-2/TRBV6-3,.
TGTGCCAGCAGAGCGGGACAGGGGTCTCCCGGGGAGCTGTTTTTT,CASRAGQGSPGELFF,TRBD1,TRBJ2-2,TRBV6-1,large
TGTGCCACCAGTGATACCGGGACAGGCGCAGATACGCAGTATTTT,CATSDTGTGADTQYF,TRBD1,TRBJ2-3,TRBV24-1,.